This T cell receptor (beta chain) was documented in a study of T cells after posttransplantation cyclophosphamide. This related bone marrow graft donor gave peripheral blood on the day of marrow donation. Comment on this clone: What it binds is unknown.

Findings of the study overall: Donor CD8+ memory clones often dominated recipient blood repertoires at later times. After PTCy, TRB diversity resembled that of CNI/methotrexate controls. Skin or GI-infiltrating T cells shared few TRB sequences with blood.

The CDR3 consists of 15 residues. Germline CDR1 is SGHVS and CDR2 is FNYEAQ. Between the trimmed V and J ends, which lost 1 base and 3 bases, there was a span of 10 bases. Only in-frame clones appear in the TCRdb table, and some are missing; sequencing was by immunoSEQ multiplex PCR. The sample carries around 6,000 clones, more than 95% recorded once. The rearrangement joins TRBV7-6 to TRBJ2-1; D gene uncertain. Sequenced material: memory CD4+ T cells sorted from PBMCs. This TCR was sampled from a middle-aged man in good health, CMV-negative, and a related stem cell transplant donor. The CDR3 region has the DNA TGTGCCAGCAGCTTAGAGTCACAGAGCTACAATGAGCAGTTCTTC. Its translation: CASSLESQSYNEQFF.